This T cell receptor beta chain derives from a study of blood T cell repertoires in COVID-19. In the study overall: Some COVID-19 samples were acute and others convalescent; all came from the United States, Italy and Spain. From T cells, B-cell-depleted T cells, or PBMCs came the material, which was cDNA or gDNA.

Trimming removed 3 bases from V and 2 bases from J, with 8 bases in between. The germline gives CDR1 ENHRY, CDR2 SYGVKD. This CDR3 contains 15 residues. In the original workflow: Reference gene primers were amplified, and this amplification served to estimate nucleated cell counts. Generated by immunoSEQ multiplex PCR, the TCRdb table keeps only in-frame clones and is missing some. V and J calls and clone size are copied from that table; D and trimming were computed from the DNA. There are roughly 200,000 clones in the sample; 85% to 90% occur only once, and approximately 8.9% lies in the top ten. This clonotype was obtained from a woman in her sixties or seventies with acute or convalescent COVID-19. Sequencing input: peripheral blood. The chain combines TRBV10-3 with TRBJ1-6; D remains ambiguous. The DNA for the CDR3 is TGTGCCATCAGTGAATCTGGGCCCTATAATTCACCCCTCCACTTT. This encodes CAISESGPYNSPLHF.